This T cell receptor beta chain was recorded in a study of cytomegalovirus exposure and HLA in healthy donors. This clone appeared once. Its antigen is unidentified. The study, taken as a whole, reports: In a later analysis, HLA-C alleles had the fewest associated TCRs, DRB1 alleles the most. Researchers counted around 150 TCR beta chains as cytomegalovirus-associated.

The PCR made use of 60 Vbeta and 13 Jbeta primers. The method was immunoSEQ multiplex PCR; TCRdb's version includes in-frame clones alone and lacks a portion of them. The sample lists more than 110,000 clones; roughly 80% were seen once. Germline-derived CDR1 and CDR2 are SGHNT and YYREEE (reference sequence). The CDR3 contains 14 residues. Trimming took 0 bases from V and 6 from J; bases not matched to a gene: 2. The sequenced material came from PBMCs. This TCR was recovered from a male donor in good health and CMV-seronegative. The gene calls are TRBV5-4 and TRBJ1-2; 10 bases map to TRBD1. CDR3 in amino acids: CASSLGGQGDGYTF. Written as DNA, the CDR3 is TGTGCCAGCAGCTTGGGTGGACAGGGGGATGGCTACACCTTC.